This T cell receptor beta chain was captured by sequencing in a study of blood T cell repertoires in COVID-19. This clone was seen more than once but under ten times. Authors' data handling: Researchers report that nucleated cell counts were estimated from reference gene primer amplification. Here immunoSEQ multiplex PCR was the method, and the copy in TCRdb shows in-frame clones only, minus some. The V and J calls and clone size are taken from that table; D and trimming were inferred from the DNA. Found here are roughly 160,000 clones, 88% of them singletons; the top ten hold around 25%. The V gene lost 0 bases and the J gene lost 13 bases, with 10 bases spanning the gap. Germline V gives CDR1 GTSNPN, CDR2 SVGIG (reference sequence). This CDR3 comprises 11 residues.

Material for sequencing was peripheral blood. The rearrangement links TRBV30 to TRBJ2-1, with D tentatively TRBD1 (6 bases). The sequence was obtained from a man aged 55-75 years with acute or convalescent COVID-19. CDR3 coding DNA: TGTGCCTGGAGTGTACAGGGCCCTCAGTTCTTC. It translates to CAWSVQGPQFF.